This passage covers 30 T cell receptor beta chains from one sample sequenced in a study of cytomegalovirus exposure and HLA in healthy donors. Profiling relied on immunoSEQ multiplex PCR, and the TCRdb table lists in-frame clones only, not all of them. The table has around 160,000 clones, around 82% seen once. The sample comprised PBMCs. These receptors were obtained from a man aged 30-40 years in good health and CMV-seropositive.

The chain couples TRBV30 to TRBJ1-1; no definite D call. The V and J ends lost 3 bases and 1 base respectively, with 9 bases between them. Germline V gene sequence: CDR1 GTSNPN, CDR2 SVGIG (reference sequence). This CDR3 is built from 13 residues. CDR3 protein: CAWSEIRNTEAFF. CDR3 nucleotide sequence: TGTGCCTGGAGCGAGATTAGGAACACTGAAGCTTTCTTT.

The V gene is TRBV5-1, the J gene TRBJ1-4; 7 bases match TRBD1. Looked up from germline, CDR1 is SGHRS and CDR2 is YFSETQ. Trimming removed 4 bases from V and 4 bases from J; junction bases left unmatched: 4. CDR3 length equals 14 residues. Here the CDR3 reads CASSAGQDNEKLFF. CDR3 bases: TGCGCCAGCAGCGCCGGACAGGATAATGAAAAACTGTTTTTT.

The chain links TRBV7-2 to TRBJ2-2; tentatively, D is TRBD2 (6 bases). CDR3 length: 14 residues. Germline lookup yields CDR1 SGHTA and CDR2 FQGNSA. Trimming pared 5 bases from V and 5 bases from J, leaving 12 bases between. The CDR3 bases are TGTGCCAGCAGCATATCGCGGGATACCGGGGAGCTGTTTTTT. Translated, it gives CASSISRDTGELFF.

CDR3 coding DNA: TGTGCCAGCAGTTTTGGCAGGGGGGTCCTCGACGAGCAGTACTTC. This encodes CASSFGRGVLDEQYF. This chain connects TRBV27 to TRBJ2-7, with TRBD1 as a possible D gene (7 bases). Trimming removed 3 bases from V and 5 bases from J, with 17 bases in between. The germline V gene has CDR1 MNHEY and CDR2 SMNVEV (reference sequence). The CDR3 covers 15 residues.

The rearrangement joins TRBV5-1 to TRBJ1-1; D is undetermined. The CDR3 is 12 amino acids. Germline V gene lookup returns CDR1 SGHRS and CDR2 YFSETQ. Trimming took off 5 bases at V and 7 bases at J, with 12 bases between the two ends. CDR3 sequence: CASRIGTSEAFF. The CDR3 region has the DNA TGCGCCAGCAGAATTGGTACCAGTGAAGCTTTCTTT. Full variable domain (outside the CDR3, taken from reference TRBV5-1 and TRBJ1-1): KAGVTQTPRYLIKTRGQQVTLSCSPISGHRSVSWYQQTPGQGLQFLFEYFSETQRNKGNFPGRFSGRQFSNSRSEMNVSTLELGDSALYLCASRIGTSEAFFGQGTRLTVV.

This clone showed up just a few times. The chain carries TRBV2 and TRBJ2-7, with D perhaps TRBD1 (6 bases). Trimming shortened V by 7 bases and J by 3 bases, and 10 bases separated the two germline ends. CDR3 size: 12 residues. CDR1 and CDR2 from the germline V gene are SNHLY and FYNNEI. For the CDR3, the DNA is TGTGCCAGCACCCAGGACAGCTACGAGCAGTACTTC. As protein: CASTQDSYEQYF.

This chain joins TRBV6-5 and TRBJ2-4; TRBD1 matches 8 bases. V shed 6 bases and J 6 bases; nucleotides not matched to a gene: 10. CDR3 length: 15 amino acids. CDR1 MNHEY and CDR2 SVGAGI come from the germline V gene. The CDR3: CASSPGETGANIQYF. CDR3 nucleotide sequence: TGTGCCAGCAGCCCCGGAGAGACAGGGGCAAACATTCAGTACTTC.

The table lists this clone with a count of one. J is TRBJ1-6 and V is TRBV5-1; 8 bases are shared with TRBD1. J lost 5 bases, V lost 1 base, and 2 bases had no gene match. Per the germline V gene, CDR1 is SGHRS and CDR2 is YFSETQ. The CDR3 is 15 residues long. This chain's CDR3 is CASSLSDRDNSPLHF. CDR3 nucleotide sequence: TGCGCCAGCAGCTTGTCGGACAGGGATAATTCACCCCTCCACTTT.

The J gene is TRBJ2-3, the V gene TRBV15; 11 bases are a match to TRBD2. Trimming at V came to 4 bases and at J to 5 bases, leaving 8 bases not matched to a gene. The germline V gene encodes CDR1 LNHNV and CDR2 YYDKDF (reference sequence). CDR3 length: 16 amino acids. CDR3 sequence: CATSIPSGRPGDTQYF. The CDR3 nucleotides are TGTGCCACCAGCATACCTAGCGGGAGGCCGGGAGATACGCAGTATTTT.

This clone was seen more than once but under ten times. The chain carries TRBV7-9 and TRBJ2-3; no clear D gene. This CDR3 contains 11 residues. With 3 bases removed from V and 4 bases from J, the gap between germline ends came to 2 bases. Germline V gives CDR1 SEHNR, CDR2 FQNEAQ (reference sequence). CDR3 nucleotide sequence: TGTGCCAGCAGCTTCGCAGATACGCAGTATTTT. It translates to CASSFADTQYF.

The V call is TRBV30, the J call TRBJ1-5; 12 positions agree with TRBD1. V shed 2 bases, J shed 5 bases, and the junction held 7 bases outside the gene matches. The germline CDR1 and CDR2 sequences are GTSNPN and SVGIG (reference sequence). This CDR3 has 16 residues. The CDR3 bases are TGTGCCTGGAGTAAATTCGGGACAGGGGGCGATCAGCCCCAGCATTTT. Its translation is CAWSKFGTGGDQPQHF. Supplemented by reference TRBV30 and TRBJ1-5, the full variable domain reads SQTIHQWPATLVQPVGSPLSLECTVEGTSNPNLYWYRQAAGRGLQLLFYSVGIGQISSEVPQNLSASRPQDRQFILSSKKLLLSDSGFYLCAWSKFGTGGDQPQHFGDGTRLSIL.

The rearrangement links TRBV11-3 to TRBJ1-2; D might be TRBD1 (5 bases). The V gene lost 3 bases and the J gene lost 6 bases, with 11 bases spanning the gap. The CDR3 length is 13 residues. Per germline, CDR1 SGHNT and CDR2 YENEEA. The CDR3 loop reads CASSFREEDGYTF. The CDR3 DNA follows: TGTGCCAGCAGCTTCAGGGAAGAGGATGGCTACACCTTC.

The chain links TRBV5-1 to TRBJ2-5; D gene ambiguous. There are 11 residues in the CDR3. Germline CDR1 reads SGHRS; CDR2 reads YFSETQ. The germline V and J ends were trimmed by 7 bases and 3 bases, with 7 bases remaining between them. The CDR3 is CASGLEETQYF. The CDR3 DNA reads TGCGCCAGCGGTCTAGAAGAGACCCAGTACTTC.

Details on this clone: At one end, the junction sequence differs from germline, possibly due to a read error. The rearrangement joins TRBV30 to TRBJ1-5, with 7 nucleotides matching TRBD1. CDR3 size: 11 residues. The germline V gene encodes CDR1 GTSNPN and CDR2 SVGIG (reference sequence). CDR3 bases: TGTGCCTGGAGCCGTGGGACAGTACGAGGTTTT. This gives the protein CAWSRGTVRGF.

The V call is TRBV9, the J call TRBJ2-7, with TRBD1 matching 7 bases. Germline CDR1 reads SGDLS; CDR2 reads YYNGEE. V was clipped by 0 bases and J by 2 bases; unmatched bases: 2. The CDR3 is made up of 14 amino acids. CDR3 in amino acids: CASSVADRAYEQYF. The CDR3 DNA is TGTGCCAGCAGCGTAGCAGACAGGGCCTACGAGCAGTACTTC.

The DNA for the CDR3 is TGTGCCTGGAGTCGTGTGGGACAGGGGTGGTCTGAAGCTTTCTTT. Its protein is CAWSRVGQGWSEAFF. V gene TRBV30 combines with J gene TRBJ1-1, with 10 bases matching TRBD1. Germline V CDR1 and CDR2: GTSNPN, SVGIG (reference sequence). This CDR3 contains 15 residues. The V segment lost 2 bases and the J segment 6 bases; nucleotides outside the gene matches: 9.

This chain uses TRBV11-3 with TRBJ2-2; 7 bases agree with TRBD1. The CDR3 runs to 18 residues. The germline CDR1 and CDR2 sequences are SGHNT and YENEEA. With 5 bases clipped from V and 0 bases from J, the junction kept 12 bases outside the gene matches. The CDR3 is CASSPPTGWAANTGELFF. The CDR3 DNA reads TGTGCCAGCAGCCCTCCGACAGGGTGGGCCGCGAACACCGGGGAGCTGTTTTTT.

This CDR3 reads CASSHHDRNAYEAFF. The DNA for the CDR3 is TGTGCCAGCAGCCACCACGACAGAAACGCTTATGAAGCTTTCTTT. The rearrangement joins TRBV28 to TRBJ1-1; D is perhaps TRBD1 (5 bases). Germline assignment: CDR1 MDHEN and CDR2 SYDVKM. The CDR3 runs 15 residues. V was cut by 6 bases and J by 7 bases, with 21 bases left in between. The variable domain in full, with the rest retrieved from reference TRBV28 and TRBJ1-1, is DVKVTQSSRYLVKRTGEKVFLECVQDMDHENMFWYRQDPGLGLRLIYFSYDVKMKEKGDIPEGYSVSREKKERFSLILESASTNQTSMYLCASSHHDRNAYEAFFGQGTRLTVV.

This clone occurred a few times. The chain combines TRBV19 with TRBJ2-7; D may be TRBD1 (6 bases). The germline V gene encodes CDR1 LNHDA and CDR2 SQIVND (reference sequence). This CDR3 region has 15 residues. Trimming pared 1 base from V and 6 bases from J, leaving 16 bases between. The CDR3 coding sequence is TGTGCCAGTAGTATAGTGGCAGGGGCTCAAGGCGAGCAGTACTTC. Its protein product is CASSIVAGAQGEQYF.

The chain recombines TRBV6-6 with TRBJ1-4; 9 nucleotides match TRBD1. This CDR3 comprises 15 residues. Germline V lookup: CDR1 MNHNY, CDR2 SVGAGI (reference sequence). The ends lost 2 bases at V and 5 bases at J; junction bases unmatched: 3. The chain's CDR3 is CASSYGDRANEKLFF. In nucleotides, the CDR3 is TGTGCCAGCAGTTACGGGGACAGGGCGAATGAAAAACTGTTTTTT.

The gene calls are TRBV10-2 and TRBJ1-1; maybe TRBD1 (6 bases). This CDR3 spans 14 amino acids. Germline CDR1 and CDR2: WSHSY and SAAADI. The ends were cut back, 7 bases at V and 5 bases at J, with 17 bases in the middle. The CDR3 protein is CASNSRQEETEAFF. The CDR3 region has the DNA TGCGCCAGCAATTCTAGACAGGAGGAAACTGAAGCTTTCTTT.

The rearrangement uses TRBV11-3 and TRBJ2-7, with 9 bases lining up with TRBD1. Germline V gives CDR1 SGHNT, CDR2 YENEEA. The trim removed 5 bases at V and 6 bases at J, leaving 5 bases unmatched. This CDR3 is built from 13 residues. The CDR3 DNA follows: TGTGCCAGCAGCGCCGGGACAGGGTCCGAGCAGTACTTC. It specifies CASSAGTGSEQYF.

The chain combines TRBV7-2 with TRBJ2-7; 13 bases line up with TRBD2. This CDR3 is built from 18 residues. The V and J ends lost 1 base and 3 bases, in that order; junction bases with no gene match: 9. CDR1 is SGHTA and CDR2 is FQGNSA in the germline V gene. The CDR3 sequence is CASSLGLGLAGEFYEQYF. CDR3 nucleotides: TGTGCCAGCAGCTTAGGCCTAGGACTAGCGGGAGAGTTCTACGAGCAGTACTTC.

This chain connects TRBV4-3 to TRBJ1-1, with 9 bases lining up with TRBD1. V was clipped by 1 base and J by 0 bases; unmatched bases: 6. Germline CDR1 is LGHNA and CDR2 is YSLEER. The CDR3 totals 17 residues. CDR3 region: CASSQGNRGLMNTEAFF. CDR3 bases: TGCGCCAGCAGCCAAGGGAACAGGGGGCTCATGAACACTGAAGCTTTCTTT.

This clone was detected only a few times. The chain recombines TRBV9 with TRBJ2-5; possibly TRBD2 for D (6 bases). This CDR3 has 15 residues. In germline, CDR1 is SGDLS, CDR2 YYNGEE. Trimming pared 6 bases from V and 5 bases from J, leaving 20 bases between. This CDR3 reads CASTLGGQVVETQYF. The CDR3 nucleotides are TGTGCCAGCACCCTAGGAGGGCAGGTGGTGGAGACCCAGTACTTC.

This clone was seen a few times. V usage is TRBV5-6 and J usage is TRBJ1-2; tentative D call: TRBD1 (6 bases). CDR1 is SGHDT, CDR2 YYEEEE, per germline. This CDR3 is built from 15 residues. V gave up 3 bases and J gave up 3 bases, with 15 bases separating them. The CDR3 nucleotides read TGTGCCAGCAGCTACGGGACACCTCCCTACTATGGCTACACCTTC. It is translated as CASSYGTPPYYGYTF.

V gene TRBV30 combines with J gene TRBJ2-3; D might be TRBD1 (5 bases). The CDR3 covers 13 residues. Trimming removed 4 bases at V and 4 bases at J, with 12 bases between. Germline V gene data show CDR1 as GTSNPN and CDR2 as SVGIG (reference sequence). The CDR3 spells CAWTIDSPDTQYF. The CDR3 DNA is TGTGCCTGGACGATCGACAGTCCAGATACGCAGTATTTT.

This chain connects TRBV30 to TRBJ2-3; the D is unclear. Trimming stripped 0 bases from V and 2 bases from J, with 6 bases between. The V gene's germline CDR1 is GTSNPN and CDR2 SVGIG (reference sequence). The CDR3 is made up of 13 amino acids. The CDR3 loop reads CAWSVGNTDTQYF. The CDR3 DNA sequence: TGTGCCTGGAGTGTCGGTAACACAGATACGCAGTATTTT.

The rearrangement uses TRBV19 and TRBJ1-5; D may be TRBD1 (5 bases). The CDR3 spans 15 residues. Germline V gene lookup returns CDR1 LNHDA and CDR2 SQIVND (reference sequence). Trimming removed 4 bases at V and 9 bases at J, with 19 bases between. CDR3: CASSSPGQGVVPQHF. CDR3 DNA: TGTGCCAGTAGTAGTCCCGGGCAGGGCGTTGTGCCCCAGCATTTT. Full variable domain (missing parts from reference TRBV19 and TRBJ1-5): DGGITQSPKYLFRKEGQNVTLSCEQNLNHDAMYWYRQDPGQGLRLIYYSQIVNDFQKGDIAEGYSVSREKKESFPLTVTSAQKNPTAFYLCASSSPGQGVVPQHFGDGTRLSIL.

The rearrangement joins TRBV27 to TRBJ1-3, with TRBD1 matching 8 bases. CDR1 and CDR2 from the germline V gene are MNHEY and SMNVEV (reference sequence). The CDR3 is 15 residues long. Trimming took 4 bases from V and 0 from J; bases not matched to a gene: 2. The CDR3 DNA reads TGTGCCAGCAGTTCGGACAGGGCCTCTGGAAACACCATATATTTT. Its translation: CASSSDRASGNTIYF.